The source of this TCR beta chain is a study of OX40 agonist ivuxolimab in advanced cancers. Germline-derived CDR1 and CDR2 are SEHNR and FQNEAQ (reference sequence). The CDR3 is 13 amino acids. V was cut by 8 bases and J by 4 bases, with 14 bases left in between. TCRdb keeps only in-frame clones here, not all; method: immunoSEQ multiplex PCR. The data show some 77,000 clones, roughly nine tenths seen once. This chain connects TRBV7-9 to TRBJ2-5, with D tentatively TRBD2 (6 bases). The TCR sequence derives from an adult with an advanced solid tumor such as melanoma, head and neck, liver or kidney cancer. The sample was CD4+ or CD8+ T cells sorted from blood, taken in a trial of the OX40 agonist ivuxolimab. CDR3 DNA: TGTGCCAGCGGGCCTCAGGAGGGAGAGACCCAGTACTTC. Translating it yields CASGPQEGETQYF. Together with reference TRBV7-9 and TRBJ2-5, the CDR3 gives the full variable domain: DTGVSQNPRHKITKRGQNVTFRCDPISEHNRLYWYRQTLGQGPEFLTYFQNEAQLEKSRLLSDRFSAERPKGSFSTLEIQRTEQGDSAMYLCASGPQEGETQYFGPGTRLLVL.